This TCR beta chain was sequenced in a study of OX40 agonist ivuxolimab in advanced cancers. The study in broad terms: The costimulatory receptor OX40 (CD134) was targeted by ivuxolimab, a fully human IgG2 agonistic monoclonal antibody. Intravenous ivuxolimab was administered to patients every 2 weeks at six dose levels: 0.01, 0.1, 0.3, 1.5, 3 and 10 mg/kg. Partial responses occurred in three dose-escalation patients, of whom one had hepatocellular carcinoma and two had cutaneous melanoma. Patients were allowed to have had prior anti-PD-1, anti-PD-L1 or anti-CTLA-4 therapy, and approximately 43% of the dose-escalation patients had previously received checkpoint inhibitors. Of the roughly 50 dose-escalation patients, hepatocellular carcinoma was present in about 19, melanoma in roughly 15, renal cell carcinoma in 9 and head and neck cancer in 9. Peripheral TCRbeta sequencing was intended to test whether TCR sequence diversity was altered and clonal T-cell expansion was caused by ivuxolimab. In the dose-escalation cohort, around four fifths of patients were male, and the mean age was 60 years with a range of roughly 20 to 79. The paper describes the monotherapy dose-escalation part (N = 52 patients) of the phase I trial of ivuxolimab.

To sequence the TCRbeta CDR3 region, genomic DNA was isolated from the sorted cells. The immunoSEQ Assay was used for sequencing of TCRbeta CDR3 regions. The clones in this table, taken by TCRdb from immuneACCESS, are in-frame only. Not every clone is retained; where verified, under half of the shortfall comes from an unresolved V gene, and the cause of the rest is unknown. The sample table holds about 84,000 clones, of which approximately 95% were seen once. 9.5% to 11% of the sample comes from the top ten. As for this clone: This receptor's antigen is unknown. Base quality data are lacking; no much larger clone is found one base away.

Patients with a history of autoimmune disease or receiving systemic immunosuppression were excluded from the trial. In every dose cohort, peripheral blood was drawn for TCR sequencing at baseline, cycle 4 day 1, and cycle 7 day 1. The samples were taken from a phase I, first-in-human, multicenter, open-label dose-escalation trial of ivuxolimab. The trial enrolled adults with locally advanced or metastatic head and neck squamous cell, hepatocellular, melanoma or renal cell carcinoma. Before TCR sequencing, CD4+ T cells and CD8+ T cells from peripheral blood were sorted into separate populations. The study at large found these results: After ivuxolimab, more expanded clones were found on average in CD8+ T cells than in CD4+ T cells. Low levels of normalized T-cell clonal expansion were also seen in some nonresponding patients. At doses of 0.1 to 3.0 mg/kg, clonal expansion of both CD4+ and CD8+ blood T cells was observed from baseline to week 6. Partial responders in the 0.1-3.0 mg/kg groups had among the lowest normalized peripheral clonal expansion, especially among CD8+ T cells. Antigen specificity was not determined for the clonally expanded peripheral T cells.

For CDR1 and CDR2, the germline V gene lists LGHNA and YNFKEQ. Taken from cysteine to phenylalanine, the CDR3 has 18 residues. Only the CDR3 portion is preserved as DNA: 54 bases, with reading frame beginning at the first base. Ends trimmed: V by 4 bases, J by 1 base; bases unmatched to a gene: 13. This receptor was identified in an adult with an advanced solid tumor such as melanoma, head and neck, liver or kidney cancer. The chain uses TRBV4-2 and TRBJ2-1; 7 bases in between match TRBD2. The sequencing here drew on CD4+ or CD8+ T cells sorted from blood, taken in a trial of the OX40 agonist ivuxolimab. This receptor has the CDR3 CASSPLDTGGISYNEQFF. The sequence in DNA is TGTGCCAGCAGCCCTCTAGACACGGGGGGTATTTCCTACAATGAGCAGTTCTTC.